Listed below are T cell receptor beta chains from one sample, sequenced in a study of T cell responses to AZD1222 COVID-19 vaccine. Assay: immunoSEQ multiplex PCR; the TCRdb copy retains only in-frame clones and omits some. The table lists more than 150,000 clones, roughly 90% of them singletons, with 3.4% in the top ten. The sample was peripheral blood, taken 28 days after the second AZD1222 dose. These receptors originate from an adult who received the AZD1222 COVID-19 vaccine. The CDR3 runs from the conserved cysteine through the conserved F or W. Each record gives: D gene, J gene, clone size, CDR3 length, V gene, CDR3 DNA, CDR3 protein. A D gene is named only where the DNA matches it firmly. Clone size, where shown, is once, few, many, or a class for clones that have expanded.

>.|TRBJ1-1|.|14|TRBV28
TGTGCCAGCAGCAAGACTCAGGGGCACACTGAAGCTTTCTTT
CASSKTQGHTEAFF
>.|TRBJ2-1|.|17|TRBV7-2
TGTGCCAGCAGCTTAGGGTGGGGGAAGAGCTCCTACAATGAGCAGTTCTTC
CASSLGWGKSSYNEQFF
>TRBD2|TRBJ2-1|.|15|TRBV5-1
TGCGCCAGCAGCACTAGCGAAAGCTCCTACGATGAGCAGTTCTTC
CASSTSESSYDEQFF
>TRBD1|TRBJ1-5|.|15|TRBV27
TGTGCCAGCAGTAAACAGGGGCAAAGGGATCAGCCCCAGCATTTT
CASSKQGQRDQPQHF
>.|TRBJ2-7|.|16|TRBV9
TGTGCCAGCAGCGTAGAGAAGGGACACACATCCTACGAGCAGTACTTC
CASSVEKGHTSYEQYF
>TRBD1|TRBJ1-1|.|14|TRBV6-5
TGTGCCAGCAGTTTCGACAGGGGGCCGAGAAAAGCTTTCTTT
CASSFDRGPRKAFF
>.|TRBJ2-3|.|14|TRBV15
TGTGCCACCAGCAGAGTGGCTCGAGCAGATACGCAGTATTTT
CATSRVARADTQYF
>.|TRBJ1-2|.|15|TRBV5-5
TGTGCCAGCAGCTTGGAGTTTGTCGGAACTTATGGCTACACCTTC
CASSLEFVGTYGYTF
>.|TRBJ2-7|.|14|TRBV5-4
TGTGCCAGCAGCTTGAATACTCGGGGCTACGAGCAGTACTTC
CASSLNTRGYEQYF
>.|TRBJ2-1|.|16|TRBV24-1
TGTGCCACCAGTGATCGCAGGCCATCAACCCCGGCGGAGCAGTTCTTC
CATSDRRPSTPAEQFF
>.|TRBJ1-5|.|16|TRBV5-5
TGTGCCAGCAGCTTGGAGGGCGGGACGGTGGCTCAGCCCCAGCATTTT
CASSLEGGTVAQPQHF
>.|TRBJ1-2|.|15|TRBV28
TGTGCCAGCAGTTTAGTGGCGGGGGCTTCAGGAGGCTACACCTTC
CASSLVAGASGGYTF
>.|TRBJ1-1|.|16|TRBV27
TGTGCCAGCAGTTTATTTCAGGGGAAGTGGCACACTGAAGCTTTCTTT
CASSLFQGKWHTEAFF
>.|TRBJ2-3|.|14|TRBV6-6
TGTGCCAGCAGTGGGGCTTCGCTGATGGATACGCAGTATTTT
CASSGASLMDTQYF
>.|TRBJ1-3|.|16|TRBV4-1
TGCGCCAGCAGCCAAAGGTACTCCTACTCTGGAAACACCATATATTTT
CASSQRYSYSGNTIYF
>TRBD2|TRBJ2-1|.|15|TRBV10-3
TGTGCCATCAGTGGGAGAGCGGGAGGGCAGGATGAGCAGTTCTTC
CAISGRAGGQDEQFF
>.|TRBJ2-7|.|13|TRBV14
TGTGCCAGCAGCCACTGGCCCCTCTACGAGCAGTACTTC
CASSHWPLYEQYF
>.|TRBJ1-2|few|15|TRBV3-1/TRBV3-2
TGTGCCAGCAGCCAACACTCGACGGCCCACTATGGCTACACCTTC
CASSQHSTAHYGYTF
>.|TRBJ2-7|once|12|TRBV7-3
TGTGCCAGCAGCCCCGGGGGCGGGACACAGTACTTC
CASSPGGGTQYF
>TRBD1|TRBJ1-4|.|15|TRBV5-1
TGCGCCAGCAGCTTGGCCGAGGGGACAGGGGGAAAACTGTTTTTT
CASSLAEGTGGKLFF
>TRBD2|TRBJ2-3|.|13|TRBV18
TGTGCCAGCTCACCGGGGGGGACAGATACGCAGTATTTT
CASSPGGTDTQYF
>.|TRBJ2-5|.|18|TRBV21-1
TGTGCCAGCAGCAAAAAAGGTAAGCGGGAGATCTTGGGGGAGACCCAGTACTTC
CASSKKGKREILGETQYF
>TRBD1|TRBJ2-1|.|15|TRBV20-1
TGCAGTGCTAGTGGACAGGGTCATGCCTTCAATGAGCAGTTCTTC
CSASGQGHAFNEQFF
>TRBD1|TRBJ2-7|.|10|TRBV11-2
TGTGCCACAGGGGGCTCCGAGCAGTACTTC
CATGGSEQYF
>TRBD1|TRBJ2-7|.|15|TRBV27
TGTGCCAGCAGTCTCATGACAGGGGCTACCTACGAGCAGTACTTC
CASSLMTGATYEQYF
>.|TRBJ2-3|.|15|TRBV6-5
TGTGCCACCAGGCGGGGGACAGGTAACACAGATACGCAGTATTTT
CATRRGTGNTDTQYF
>.|TRBJ1-1|.|11|TRBV12-3/TRBV12-4
TGTGCCAGCAGTTTTAACACTGAAGCTTTCTTT
CASSFNTEAFF
>.|TRBJ1-2|.|13|TRBV19
TGTGCCAGTTATGGGGGGGCTAACTATGGCTACACCTTC
CASYGGANYGYTF
>.|TRBJ1-3|.|17|TRBV7-3
TGTGCCAGCAGCTTAATGCCCCAGTTTTCCTCTGGAAACACCATATATTTT
CASSLMPQFSSGNTIYF
>.|TRBJ2-7|.|15|TRBV28
TGTGCCAGCAGTCCTCCCCCACGGTCGGAATACGAGCAGTACTTC
CASSPPPRSEYEQYF
>TRBD2|TRBJ2-1|.|15|TRBV5-1
TGCGCCAGCAGCCTTAGCGGGGAGGCCTACAATGAGCAGTTCTTC
CASSLSGEAYNEQFF
>.|TRBJ2-7|.|15|TRBV3-1/TRBV3-2
TGTGCCAGCAGCGGACAGATTGGGAGCTCCTACGAGCAGTACTTC
CASSGQIGSSYEQYF
>.|TRBJ2-5|.|13|TRBV6-5
TGTGCCAGCAGTCCTGAAAAGATCGAGACCCAGTACTTC
CASSPEKIETQYF
>.|TRBJ2-6|.|14|TRBV2
TGTGCCAGCAGAGGAGTTACTGGGGCCAACGTCCTGACTTTC
CASRGVTGANVLTF
>TRBD1|TRBJ1-5|.|13|TRBV7-9
TGTGCCAGCAGCTTGACAGGGAATCAGCCCCAGCATTTT
CASSLTGNQPQHF
>TRBD2|TRBJ2-7|.|17|TRBV4-2
TGTGCCAGCAGGAACGTGTTTAGCGGGAGGCAGTCCTACGAGCAGTACTTC
CASRNVFSGRQSYEQYF
>TRBD2|TRBJ2-2|.|14|TRBV11-1
TGTGCCAGCAGAGCTAGCGGGAGAACCGGGGAGCTGTTTTTT
CASRASGRTGELFF
>.|TRBJ2-5|.|15|TRBV28
TGTGCCAGCAGCCTGGGGGCGGCGGGGCAAGAGACCCAGTACTTC
CASSLGAAGQETQYF
>TRBD1|TRBJ1-2|.|15|TRBV10-3
TGTGCCATCAAGGGACAGGGGGCCGCCGGCTATGGCTACACCTTC
CAIKGQGAAGYGYTF
>TRBD1|TRBJ2-5|.|15|TRBV19
TGTGCCAGTAGCTCCGGGACAGGGGGCTTGAAGACCCAGTACTTC
CASSSGTGGLKTQYF
>TRBD2|TRBJ2-5|.|17|TRBV28
TGTGCCAGCAGTGGGGTTGGCGGGAGGGCCCGGGTCGAGACCCAGTACTTC
CASSGVGGRARVETQYF
>TRBD2|TRBJ2-1|.|13|TRBV5-1
TGCGCCACGGCGGGAGAGCCAGGAAATGAGCAGTTCTTC
CATAGEPGNEQFF
>.|TRBJ1-3|.|17|TRBV7-8
TGTGCCAGCAGCCGGGTGGCTTGGGGCCTCTCTGGAAACACCATATATTTT
CASSRVAWGLSGNTIYF
>TRBD2|TRBJ2-7|.|16|TRBV7-2
TGTGCCAGCAGTTTTGGACTAGCGGGAGTGTCCTACGAGCAGTACTTC
CASSFGLAGVSYEQYF
>.|TRBJ2-1|.|15|TRBV5-5
TGTGCCAGCAGCTTGGTTCCCGGATCCTACAATGAGCAGTTCTTC
CASSLVPGSYNEQFF
>.|TRBJ2-5|.|11|TRBV29-1
TGCAGCGTTGCAAGGGAAGAGACCCAGTACTTC
CSVAREETQYF
>TRBD1|TRBJ2-7|.|14|TRBV7-2
TGTGCCAGCAGAAAGGACAGGGGTATCGGCGAGCAGTACTTC
CASRKDRGIGEQYF
>.|TRBJ2-2|.|14|TRBV5-1
TGCGCCAGCAGAAGCGCTAGCGCGACCGGGGAGCTGTTTTTT
CASRSASATGELFF
>.|TRBJ2-7|.|14|TRBV5-1
TGCGCCAGCAGCTGGGACTCCGGAAGGGCCGAGCAGTACTTC
CASSWDSGRAEQYF
>.|TRBJ2-2|.|12|TRBV2
TGTGCCAGCAGTGAAAGGACCGGGGAGCTGTTTTTT
CASSERTGELFF
>TRBD2|TRBJ2-1|.|19|TRBV18
TGTGCCAGCTCACCTACCGGGACTAGCGGGAGGAGGGGCTACAATGAGCAGTTCTTC
CASSPTGTSGRRGYNEQFF
>.|TRBJ1-5|few|15|TRBV2
TGTGCCAGCAGTGAAGGCAGGTATCCGAATCAGCCCCAGCATTTT
CASSEGRYPNQPQHF
>.|TRBJ1-3|.|16|TRBV10-3
TGTGCCATCAGTTCTCAGGCAGGGAGAGCTGGAAACACCATATATTTT
CAISSQAGRAGNTIYF
>.|TRBJ2-7|.|15|TRBV11-2
TGTGCCAGCAGCTTCTTTGGGGGAGAGTTCTACGAGCAGTACTTC
CASSFFGGEFYEQYF
>.|TRBJ2-7|.|13|TRBV5-1
TGCGCCAGCAGCACCGGAGGGGGTTACGAGCAGTACTTC
CASSTGGGYEQYF
>.|TRBJ1-2|.|14|TRBV28
TGTGCCAGCAGTTTTTCTGGGACTAACTATGGCTACACCTTC
CASSFSGTNYGYTF